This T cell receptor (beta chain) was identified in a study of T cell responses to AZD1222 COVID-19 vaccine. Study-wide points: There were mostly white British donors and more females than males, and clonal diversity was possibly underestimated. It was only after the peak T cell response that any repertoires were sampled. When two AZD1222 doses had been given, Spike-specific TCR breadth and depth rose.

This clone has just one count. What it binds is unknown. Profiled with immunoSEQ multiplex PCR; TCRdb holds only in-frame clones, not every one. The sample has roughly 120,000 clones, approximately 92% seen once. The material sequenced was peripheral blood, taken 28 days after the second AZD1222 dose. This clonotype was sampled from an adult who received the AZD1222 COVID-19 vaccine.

Here the CDR3 DNA reads TGTGCCAGCAGCACGGGGGCGTTCGGCACTGAAGCTTTCTTT. It encodes CASSTGAFGTEAFF. This chain connects TRBV7-9 to TRBJ1-1; maybe TRBD1 (6 bases). The germline gives CDR1 SEHNR, CDR2 FQNEAQ (reference sequence). V dropped 5 bases and J dropped 4 bases, with 14 bases sitting between them. This CDR3 region has 14 residues. Full variable domain (outside the CDR3, taken from reference TRBV7-9 and TRBJ1-1): DTGVSQNPRHKITKRGQNVTFRCDPISEHNRLYWYRQTLGQGPEFLTYFQNEAQLEKSRLLSDRFSAERPKGSFSTLEIQRTEQGDSAMYLCASSTGAFGTEAFFGQGTRLTVV.